This entry features one T cell receptor beta chain sequence. Its antigen remains unknown. The CDR3 extends over 14 amino acids. Germline values: CDR1 MNHEY, CDR2 SVGEGT. The junction had 8 bases not matched to a gene; V was cut back by 7 bases and J by 10 bases. This entry belongs to a study of blood T cells in healthy people across ages. It was with a sample-barcoded 5' primer and a J-beta primer mix that a second PCR of about 6 to 12 cycles was run. MiXCR, run by TCRdb on the 5' RACE reads, gives a single entry per CDR3 protein. The data hold roughly 2 million distinct CDR3 sequences, with approximately 50% observed a single time. General study points: Age showed a roughly linear inverse relationship with TCR beta diversity per million T cells.

Per-sample yields of isolated PBMCs were at least 6 million. The sample taken for sequencing was blood. The chain employs TRBV6-2 or TRBV6-3 and TRBJ2-1; 12 nucleotides match TRBD1. This sequence originates from a woman in her forties in good health. CDR3 in DNA: TGTGCCAGCAACCCGGGACAGGGGGCTTCGGAGCAGTTCTTC. This translates into CASNPGQGASEQFF.